This T cell receptor (beta chain) originates from a study of identical twins (dated by TCRdb to the mid-2010s). About the investigation overall: The study deep-sequenced TCR alpha and beta repertoires from monozygotic twins, unrelated adults of various ages and cord blood to test whether fetal clonotypes persist. To rule out contamination, the twin experiments were replicated at different times with different library preparation protocols.

In the case of this clonotype: Its specific antigen is unknown. No base-level quality is on record; no much larger clone is a single base apart.

All donors were healthy Caucasians. The twin cohort consisted of three pairs of female monozygotic twins, all aged roughly 18 to 29 years. Positive isolation kits from Invitrogen were used to isolate the CD4+ and CD8+ T cell populations. What the work shows at the level of the full study, not this receptor alone: Zero-insertion analyses could be partly confounded by invariant T cells such as MAIT and iNKT, although diverse VJ usage argued against such confounding for most clonotypes. Abundant cord blood beta clonotypes had fewer insertions, young adult naive repertoires showed a similar but weaker trend, and memory repertoires showed no such trend. In monozygotic twins, out-of-frame TCR alpha sharing was systematically underestimated by recombination models, although the models agreed with sharing between unrelated individuals. Because the same donors could not be followed over many years, the conclusions depended on cross-sectional statistical analysis. A weaker excess of twin sharing was found in beta out-of-frame sequences because the signal-to-noise ratio was lowered by fewer shared sequences. Compared with coincidental sharing between unrelated individuals, out-of-frame TCR alpha sequences shared between twins had an excess of sequences with low generation probability.

The V end loses 7 bases and the J end loses 5 bases, and a stretch of 17 bases separates them. From a lookup of the germline V gene, CDR1 and CDR2 are MDHEN and SYDVKM. Taken from cysteine to phenylalanine, the CDR3 has 14 residues. Kept here is only the CDR3 DNA, which spans 42 bases and is read in frame from base 1. The library was made by 5' RACE. Sequencing relied on an Illumina HiSeq 2000. A universal primer binding site was added through template switching, and the final cDNA carried a unique molecular identifier so that TCR cDNA molecules could be counted accurately. Specific primers in the conserved constant-segment region were used to synthesize first-strand cDNA for the TCR alpha and beta chains. To control for contamination, each cDNA library was double barcoded with a SMART-Mk sample barcode plus Illumina barcodes. TruSeq adapter sequences and Illumina sample barcodes were added in two successive PCR steps. The TCR alpha and beta cDNA libraries were sequenced on the Illumina HiSeq platform using custom primers. Turning to the authors' computational methods: MiGEC processed the raw reads to extract unique molecular identifiers, while MiXCR was used to determine the CDR3 positions. Recombination models were inferred per individual with the repgenHMM and IGoR tools using an EM algorithm. Shared clonotype analysis was performed with the tcR package in R, normalizing sharing by the product of cloneset sizes. To study raw recombination free of thymic and clonal selection effects, out-of-frame nonproductive sequences were analyzed. Clones were called with MiXCR by TCRdb after fastp trimmed the public reads at Q25, and only in-frame beta chains were retained. Rows with one shared CDR3 protein collapse into an entry with the most common genes and DNA. The V and J calls reflect TCRdb's pipeline rather than the authors' work. This sample lists 450,000 to 650,000 distinct CDR3 sequences; over 12% were detected once. The biggest ten clones account for 0.44% of the sample.

The sample also formed part of further work on yellow fever vaccine responses in identical twins. The second investigation adds: The authors reported that the T cell response to vaccination in identical twins appeared partly convergent and partly personalized. In identical twins, the study followed T cell clones that responded to the vaccine with precision.

The chain was built from TRBV28 and TRBJ2-5, and TRBD2 may be the D gene, going by 7 matching bases. The TCR sequence derives from a woman under 30 in good health. The sequenced material came from CD4+ T cells sorted from blood. The DNA sequence is as follows: TGTGCCAGCAACCTCGCCAGGGGAGGGGAGACCCAGTACTTC. It encodes CASNLARGGETQYF.